This is a list of T cell receptor beta chains from one sample in a study of cytomegalovirus exposure and HLA in healthy donors. Only in-frame clones appear in the TCRdb table, and some are missing; sequencing was by immunoSEQ multiplex PCR. The sample has 170,000 or so clones, less than 85% seen once. The sequenced material came from PBMCs. These TCRs come from a man between 18 and 29 years old in good health and CMV-seropositive. CDR3s include the opening cysteine and the closing phenylalanine or tryptophan. Fields, in order: J gene, V gene, D gene, clone size, CDR3 DNA, CDR3 protein. A D gene is named only where the DNA matches it firmly. Clone size, where shown, is once, few, many, or a class for clones that have expanded.

J gene: TRBJ1-4; V gene: TRBV28; D gene: TRBD1; clone size: -; CDR3 DNA: TGTGCCAGCATCAACAGGGGAACCAATGAAAAACTGTTTTTT; CDR3 protein: CASINRGTNEKLFF
J gene: TRBJ2-5; V gene: TRBV28; D gene: TRBD2; clone size: -; CDR3 DNA: TGTGCCAGCAGTCCGATAGCGGGAGTGGCCGAGACCCAGTACTTC; CDR3 protein: CASSPIAGVAETQYF
J gene: TRBJ2-5; V gene: TRBV5-1; D gene: TRBD2; clone size: -; CDR3 DNA: TGCGCCAGCCTCCTAAGCGGGGGGGCGGAGACCCAGTACTTC; CDR3 protein: CASLLSGGAETQYF
J gene: TRBJ1-6; V gene: TRBV2; D gene: -; clone size: -; CDR3 DNA: TGTGCCAGCAGTGAGAAGGCAGGGGATTCACCCCTCCACTTT; CDR3 protein: CASSEKAGDSPLHF
J gene: TRBJ2-1; V gene: TRBV28; D gene: -; clone size: -; CDR3 DNA: TGTGCCAGCAGTTTCGGGGACTACAATGAGCAGTTCTTC; CDR3 protein: CASSFGDYNEQFF
J gene: TRBJ2-1; V gene: TRBV28; D gene: TRBD2; clone size: -; CDR3 DNA: TGTGCCAGCAGCCCGCCTAGCGGGGGGCGCGGTGAGCAGTTCTTC; CDR3 protein: CASSPPSGGRGEQFF
J gene: TRBJ2-1; V gene: TRBV6-1; D gene: -; clone size: -; CDR3 DNA: TGTGCCAGCACCAGAGGGGAGCAGTTCTTC; CDR3 protein: CASTRGEQFF
J gene: TRBJ1-2; V gene: TRBV30; D gene: -; clone size: -; CDR3 DNA: TGTGCCTGGAGTGTAAATGGCCTCCCCGGGGGCTACACCTTC; CDR3 protein: CAWSVNGLPGGYTF
J gene: TRBJ1-2; V gene: TRBV29-1; D gene: TRBD1; clone size: -; CDR3 DNA: TGCAGCGTCACCCGGGACAGGGGGCGCTTAGATGGCTACACCTTC; CDR3 protein: CSVTRDRGRLDGYTF
J gene: TRBJ2-7; V gene: TRBV6-5; D gene: -; clone size: -; CDR3 DNA: TGTGCCAGCAGAAGCGGGACAGGAGGTAGATACGAGCAGTACTTC; CDR3 protein: CASRSGTGGRYEQYF
J gene: TRBJ2-3; V gene: TRBV11-3; D gene: TRBD2; clone size: -; CDR3 DNA: TGTGCCAGCAGCCGAGGACTAGCGGGGGGGGTAATCTCAGATACGCAGTATTTT; CDR3 protein: CASSRGLAGGVISDTQYF
J gene: TRBJ1-5; V gene: TRBV12-5; D gene: TRBD1; clone size: -; CDR3 DNA: TGTGCTAGTGGTCCAGCCGGACAGGGCAATCAGCCCCAGCATTTT; CDR3 protein: CASGPAGQGNQPQHF
J gene: TRBJ1-2; V gene: TRBV29-1; D gene: -; clone size: -; CDR3 DNA: TGCAGCGGTTCGGACAGTCTCGACTATGGCTACACCTTC; CDR3 protein: CSGSDSLDYGYTF
J gene: TRBJ1-2; V gene: TRBV9; D gene: TRBD1; clone size: -; CDR3 DNA: TGTGCCAGCAGCGTAGGGGACAGGGCGGAATATGGCTACACCTTC; CDR3 protein: CASSVGDRAEYGYTF
J gene: TRBJ1-2; V gene: TRBV2; D gene: TRBD1; clone size: once; CDR3 DNA: TGTGCCAGCAGCGAGAGAGGGGGACAGAAACGAAACTATGGCTACACCTTC; CDR3 protein: CASSERGGQKRNYGYTF
J gene: TRBJ2-1; V gene: TRBV4-1; D gene: -; clone size: few; CDR3 DNA: TGCGCCAGCAGCCAAGAATACGGGTATGAGCAGTTCTTC; CDR3 protein: CASSQEYGYEQFF
J gene: TRBJ2-7; V gene: TRBV9; D gene: TRBD1; clone size: -; CDR3 DNA: TGTGCCAGCAGCGTGGACTCAGGGGGCCTCGCCTACGAGCAGTACTTC; CDR3 protein: CASSVDSGGLAYEQYF
J gene: TRBJ2-5; V gene: TRBV5-1; D gene: TRBD2; clone size: few; CDR3 DNA: TGCGCCAGCAGCTCCCCGGTCGGGACTAGCGGTCCCGGGGCCCAGTACTTC; CDR3 protein: CASSSPVGTSGPGAQYF
J gene: TRBJ2-7; V gene: TRBV6-1; D gene: -; clone size: -; CDR3 DNA: TGTGCCAGCACTCCCAGGGGCACAACCTACGAGCAGTACTTC; CDR3 protein: CASTPRGTTYEQYF
J gene: TRBJ2-5; V gene: TRBV28; D gene: -; clone size: -; CDR3 DNA: TGTGCCAGCAGTAGCGAAAAAGAGACCCAGTACTTC; CDR3 protein: CASSSEKETQYF
J gene: TRBJ2-2; V gene: TRBV19; D gene: TRBD1; clone size: -; CDR3 DNA: TGTGCCAGTACCATGACAGGGGTAAACACCGGGGAGCTGTTTTTT; CDR3 protein: CASTMTGVNTGELFF
J gene: TRBJ2-5; V gene: TRBV19; D gene: TRBD2; clone size: -; CDR3 DNA: TGTGCCAGTAGTTCAGGACTAGCGGGAGACCAAGAGACCCAGTACTTC; CDR3 protein: CASSSGLAGDQETQYF
J gene: TRBJ2-3; V gene: TRBV28; D gene: TRBD1; clone size: once; CDR3 DNA: TGTGCCAGCTTGGGGGCAGGGGGATTTCGAACAGATACGCAGTATTTT; CDR3 protein: CASLGAGGFRTDTQYF
J gene: TRBJ1-2; V gene: TRBV19; D gene: TRBD1; clone size: -; CDR3 DNA: TGTGCCAGCCAGGACAGGGACCGTGGCTACACCTTC; CDR3 protein: CASQDRDRGYTF
J gene: TRBJ2-5; V gene: TRBV29-1; D gene: TRBD1; clone size: -; CDR3 DNA: TGCAGCGTTAGGACAGGGCAAGAGACCCAGTACTTC; CDR3 protein: CSVRTGQETQYF
J gene: TRBJ1-1; V gene: TRBV5-1; D gene: -; clone size: -; CDR3 DNA: TGCGCCAGCGCGGACGCGGGAGGCACTGAAGCTTTCTTT; CDR3 protein: CASADAGGTEAFF
J gene: TRBJ1-2; V gene: TRBV5-1; D gene: -; clone size: -; CDR3 DNA: TGCGCCAGCAGCTTGTATTCGGGGGGGGACGGCTACACCTTC; CDR3 protein: CASSLYSGGDGYTF
J gene: TRBJ1-1; V gene: TRBV5-6; D gene: -; clone size: -; CDR3 DNA: TGTGCCAGCAGCCTCGGGACAGAAGCTTTCTTT; CDR3 protein: CASSLGTEAFF
J gene: TRBJ1-1; V gene: TRBV14; D gene: -; clone size: -; CDR3 DNA: TGTGCCACGACAGTGAACACTGAAGCTTTCTTT; CDR3 protein: CATTVNTEAFF
J gene: TRBJ1-5; V gene: TRBV28; D gene: TRBD1; clone size: -; CDR3 DNA: TGTGCCAGCAGTTTATCGGCGGCAGGGGGCCTCAATCAGCCCCAGCATTTT; CDR3 protein: CASSLSAAGGLNQPQHF
J gene: TRBJ2-1; V gene: TRBV29-1; D gene: TRBD1; clone size: -; CDR3 DNA: TGCAGCGTTGAAGGGGGACAGGAGAGCTCCTACAATGAGCAGTTCTTC; CDR3 protein: CSVEGGQESSYNEQFF
J gene: TRBJ1-4; V gene: TRBV7-3; D gene: TRBD1; clone size: -; CDR3 DNA: TGTGCCAGCAGTGGGGACAGGGGAAATGAAAAACTGTTTTTT; CDR3 protein: CASSGDRGNEKLFF
J gene: TRBJ2-7; V gene: TRBV5-8; D gene: TRBD1; clone size: -; CDR3 DNA: TGTGCCAGCAGCCCTCGGGACAGGGGGGACTACGAGCAGTACTTC; CDR3 protein: CASSPRDRGDYEQYF
J gene: TRBJ2-3; V gene: TRBV5-1; D gene: TRBD1; clone size: -; CDR3 DNA: TGCGCCAGCAGCCTGCCGATGGGGACAGGGGGGACAGATACGCAGTATTTT; CDR3 protein: CASSLPMGTGGTDTQYF
J gene: TRBJ1-2; V gene: TRBV9; D gene: -; clone size: -; CDR3 DNA: TGTGCCAGCAGCGCCGACCCCACAGAGAACTATGGCTACACCTTC; CDR3 protein: CASSADPTENYGYTF
J gene: TRBJ1-1; V gene: TRBV6-5; D gene: -; clone size: -; CDR3 DNA: TGTGCCAGCAGTTACGAGGGCACTGAAGCTTTCTTT; CDR3 protein: CASSYEGTEAFF
J gene: TRBJ1-1; V gene: TRBV30; D gene: -; clone size: -; CDR3 DNA: TGTGCCTGGAGGGGAAGGGGTAGGTACACTGAAGCTTTCTTT; CDR3 protein: CAWRGRGRYTEAFF
J gene: TRBJ1-2; V gene: TRBV2; D gene: TRBD1; clone size: -; CDR3 DNA: TGTGCCAGCAGTGAATCAAGGGACAGGCTATTCGGCTACACCTTC; CDR3 protein: CASSESRDRLFGYTF
J gene: TRBJ2-2; V gene: TRBV27; D gene: -; clone size: once; CDR3 DNA: TGTGCCAGCAGTTTAGCCTATCTCGGGACCGGGGAGCTGTTTTTT; CDR3 protein: CASSLAYLGTGELFF
J gene: TRBJ2-3; V gene: TRBV5-6; D gene: TRBD1; clone size: -; CDR3 DNA: TGTGCCAGCAGCTTGGACCTAACAGGGGCAGATACGCAGTATTTT; CDR3 protein: CASSLDLTGADTQYF
J gene: TRBJ1-2; V gene: TRBV9; D gene: -; clone size: -; CDR3 DNA: TGTGCCAGCACCTATAAATCGGGGGATCATGGCTACACCTTC; CDR3 protein: CASTYKSGDHGYTF
J gene: TRBJ2-7; V gene: TRBV19; D gene: -; clone size: -; CDR3 DNA: TGTGCCAGCCGCGAGGGAAGCGCTGCTGGTAGCGAGCAGTACTTC; CDR3 protein: CASREGSAAGSEQYF
J gene: TRBJ2-7; V gene: TRBV29-1; D gene: -; clone size: -; CDR3 DNA: TGCAGCGTTGACAGGGGCTACGAGCAGTACTTC; CDR3 protein: CSVDRGYEQYF
J gene: TRBJ1-1; V gene: TRBV7-9; D gene: -; clone size: -; CDR3 DNA: TGTGCCAGCAAAAGGCCGACTTCGAGGAACACTGAAGCTTTCTTT; CDR3 protein: CASKRPTSRNTEAFF
J gene: TRBJ1-1; V gene: TRBV7-3; D gene: -; clone size: -; CDR3 DNA: TGTGCCAGCAGCTTAGTAGGCGGTTTCGGCGCTGAAGCTTTCTTT; CDR3 protein: CASSLVGGFGAEAFF
J gene: TRBJ2-7; V gene: TRBV9; D gene: TRBD1; clone size: -; CDR3 DNA: TGTGCCAGCAGCGCAGGGGGACATTCCGGCGACGAGCAGTACTTC; CDR3 protein: CASSAGGHSGDEQYF
J gene: TRBJ2-5; V gene: TRBV11-3; D gene: -; clone size: once; CDR3 DNA: TGTGCCAGCAGCCCCTGGGGGGGTGACAGGGGAAAAGAGACCCAGTACTTC; CDR3 protein: CASSPWGGDRGKETQYF
J gene: TRBJ2-1; V gene: TRBV25-1; D gene: TRBD1; clone size: -; CDR3 DNA: TGTGCCAGCAGTGAATATGGTAAGGGACAGGGAAGGGACAATGAGCAGTTCTTC; CDR3 protein: CASSEYGKGQGRDNEQFF
J gene: TRBJ2-7; V gene: TRBV6-5; D gene: -; clone size: -; CDR3 DNA: TGTGCCAGCAGTATCGGACTCGATGGCTACGAGCAGTACTTC; CDR3 protein: CASSIGLDGYEQYF
J gene: TRBJ1-5; V gene: TRBV27; D gene: TRBD1; clone size: -; CDR3 DNA: TGTGCCAGCAGATCTGGGACAGGGGGCTATCAGCCCCAGCATTTT; CDR3 protein: CASRSGTGGYQPQHF
J gene: TRBJ1-1; V gene: TRBV6-1; D gene: -; clone size: few; CDR3 DNA: TGTGCCAGCAGTGTGGGAGGCACTGAAGCTTTCTTT; CDR3 protein: CASSVGGTEAFF
J gene: TRBJ1-5; V gene: TRBV30; D gene: -; clone size: once; CDR3 DNA: TGTGCCTGGAGTGGAGGGGGTGGTGGTCAGCCCCAGCATTTT; CDR3 protein: CAWSGGGGGQPQHF
J gene: TRBJ1-5; V gene: TRBV4-2; D gene: -; clone size: -; CDR3 DNA: TGTGCCAGCAGCCAAGAAAACCGGGAGGGGTTTCAGCCCCAGCATTTT; CDR3 protein: CASSQENREGFQPQHF
J gene: TRBJ1-2; V gene: TRBV5-4; D gene: -; clone size: -; CDR3 DNA: TGTGCCAGCAGCTTTAGGGGTTCAATGGATGGCTACACCTTC; CDR3 protein: CASSFRGSMDGYTF
J gene: TRBJ2-5; V gene: TRBV5-1; D gene: -; clone size: -; CDR3 DNA: TGCGCCAGCAGCGAGCCACAAGAGACCCAGTACTTC; CDR3 protein: CASSEPQETQYF
J gene: TRBJ2-7; V gene: TRBV5-4; D gene: TRBD2; clone size: -; CDR3 DNA: TGTGCCAGCAGCTTGATCGAATGGGAGGGCCACGAGCAGTACTTC; CDR3 protein: CASSLIEWEGHEQYF
J gene: TRBJ2-7; V gene: TRBV2; D gene: -; clone size: -; CDR3 DNA: TGTGCCAGCGGGACTTGGTCCGAGCAGTACTTC; CDR3 protein: CASGTWSEQYF